The subject of this entry is one T cell receptor (beta chain). This clone's antigen is unknown. No quality values exist for individual bases; no much larger clone is one base distant. The CDR3 regions of human TCRbeta chains were analyzed by immunosequencing. As for the authors' bioinformatics: TCRs in the repertoires were compared against a reference library of SARS-CoV-2-specific TCRs that had been generated with the MIRA antigen-specificity platform. Breadth was defined as the fraction of unique TCRs that were SARS-CoV-2-associated, and depth was defined as the fraction of total T cells that were SARS-CoV-2-associated. Using the MIRA data, each spike-specific TCR was assigned both to the spike region to which the TCR was reactive and to a CD4 or CD8 class. Log10-transformed breadth and depth values were compared by one-way ANOVA with Sidak's multiple comparisons tests. Drawn from immuneACCESS, this table holds only the in-frame rearrangements with V and J called that TCRdb kept. Clones are partly lost; checked studies trace under half to an unresolved V gene and leave the rest unexplained. From that table come the V and J calls and clone size; the DNA was used to work out D and trimming. Across this sample there are 100,000 or so clones, with 87% seen only once. Jointly, the top ten make up about 2.9% of the sample.

This entry belongs to a study of T cell responses to AZD1222 COVID-19 vaccine (dated by TCRdb to the early 2020s). With regard to the full study: Because spike-specific TCR depth and breadth did not differ between the two schedules, AZD1222 recipients who got a second dose at roughly 4 weeks were pooled with those who got a second dose at roughly 12 weeks. TCR sequencing was performed for about 240 trial participants, of whom about 200 were given two doses of AZD1222 and some 26 were given two doses of MenACWY control vaccine. Trial participants were enrolled into age subgroups of 18-55, 56-69 and 70-plus years, which contained around 150, 29 and 61 TCR-sequenced participants, respectively.

This specimen's time point label, interpreted: baseline before first vaccination. Vaccinee samples came from UK trials COV001 and COV002, including a single-blind randomized controlled phase 2/3 trial of AZD1222 (ChAdOx1 nCoV-19) in healthy adults. Trial participant PBMC samples were collected at day 0 and day 28 after the second dose for TCRbeta chain sequencing. What the study reported, not specific to this receptor: Only a handful of AZD1222 recipients were SARS-CoV-2 seropositive at baseline, limiting conclusions about previously exposed vaccinees. Reportedly, almost half of the unique spike-specific TCRs recognized epitopes lying outside the regions that are mutated in the B.1.351 and B.1.1.7 variants. Vaccine-associated CD4 TCRs spanned the whole spike protein, with dominant responses in regions 160-218 and 743-854. After two AZD1222 doses, spike-specific TCR breadth and depth were significantly higher than at day 0 and than in MenACWY recipients. Participants were mostly white British and included more females than males, and it was suggested by the authors that clonal diversity may have been underestimated. The 56-69-year group was small, and its depth increase did not reach significance, likely because of low power. No day 14 peak-response samples were available, so repertoires were characterized only after the peak T cell response.

The receptor comes from an adult in good health. The sample consisted of peripheral blood, taken on day 0 of AZD1222 vaccination.

This receptor has the CDR3 CASSQDRSSYEQYF. The sequenced DNA: TGCGCCAGCAGCCAAGATCGGTCGTCCTACGAGCAGTACTTC. The chain employs TRBV4-1 and TRBJ2-7; the D gene assignment is ambiguous. CDR3 length: 14 amino acids, cysteine to phenylalanine. Only the CDR3 DNA is retained, 42 bases long and in frame from the first base. CDR1 and CDR2 were assigned from the germline V gene as MGHRA and YSYEKL. The trim is 0 bases for V and 1 base for J, with a gap of 7 bases between the germline ends.